The sequence of this T cell receptor beta chain was determined in a study of T cell repertoires in ileal Crohn's disease. Study overall: Median disease duration was about 8.2 years; less than 45% smoked at surgery.

The protocol was immunoSEQ multiplex PCR, while the TCRdb copy is restricted to in-frame clones and leaves out a portion. The data contain almost 5,500 clones, approximately 78% of them seen just once; the ten biggest clones take up 11% to 15%. Overall study findings and caveats: High-frequency clones were more common in sorted CD8 than CD4 cells. Active smokers at surgery had more clonal expansions than non-smokers.

This clone was seen a single time. Its antigen is still unknown. The specimen was ileal tissue. The sequence was collected from an adult with Crohn's disease.

This chain's CDR3 is CASSSTGGPYEQYF. Written as DNA, the CDR3 is TGTGCCAGCAGTTCGACAGGGGGCCCCTACGAGCAGTACTTC. This chain joins TRBV28 and TRBJ2-7; TRBD1 agrees at 10 bases. V shed 4 bases and J 2 bases; nucleotides not matched to a gene: 2. Looked up from germline, CDR1 is MDHEN and CDR2 is SYDVKM. The CDR3 extends over 14 amino acids.